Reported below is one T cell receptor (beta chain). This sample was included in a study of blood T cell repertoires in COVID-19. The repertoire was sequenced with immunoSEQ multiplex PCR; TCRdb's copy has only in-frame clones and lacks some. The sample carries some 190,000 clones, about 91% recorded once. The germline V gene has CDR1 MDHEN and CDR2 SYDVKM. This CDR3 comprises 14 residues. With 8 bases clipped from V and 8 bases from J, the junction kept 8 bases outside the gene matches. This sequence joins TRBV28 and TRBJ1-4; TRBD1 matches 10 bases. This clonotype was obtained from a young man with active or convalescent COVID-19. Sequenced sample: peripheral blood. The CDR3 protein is CASGLTGGEEKLFF. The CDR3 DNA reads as TGTGCCAGCGGTCTGACAGGGGGCGAAGAAAAACTGTTTTTT.